This record covers a single T cell receptor beta chain. Sequencing was performed with immunoSEQ multiplex PCR; in TCRdb, only in-frame clones are kept and a portion is missing. The repertoire consists of 1.5 million to 2.5 million clones, with about 95% occurring once and the leading ten covering approximately 1%. In the naive CD8 group, cells lacked CD45RO and were positively selected for CCR7, so terminally differentiated effector memory CD45RA+ cells were left out. This sample stems from a study of shared clonotypes between healthy human individuals. The origin of this receptor is a man aged 18 to 30 in good health. The sample comprised naive CD8+ T cells sorted from blood.

The CDR3 coding sequence is TGTGCCAGCGGATTATCGGGGTACTCCTACGAGCAGTACTTC. Encoded protein: CASGLSGYSYEQYF. The chain has TRBV27 and TRBJ2-7; perhaps TRBD2 as D (5 bases). Germline CDR1 is MNHEY and CDR2 is SMNVEV (reference sequence). The CDR3 sequence is 14 residues long. The ends were cut back, 8 bases at V and 0 bases at J, with 14 bases in the middle.